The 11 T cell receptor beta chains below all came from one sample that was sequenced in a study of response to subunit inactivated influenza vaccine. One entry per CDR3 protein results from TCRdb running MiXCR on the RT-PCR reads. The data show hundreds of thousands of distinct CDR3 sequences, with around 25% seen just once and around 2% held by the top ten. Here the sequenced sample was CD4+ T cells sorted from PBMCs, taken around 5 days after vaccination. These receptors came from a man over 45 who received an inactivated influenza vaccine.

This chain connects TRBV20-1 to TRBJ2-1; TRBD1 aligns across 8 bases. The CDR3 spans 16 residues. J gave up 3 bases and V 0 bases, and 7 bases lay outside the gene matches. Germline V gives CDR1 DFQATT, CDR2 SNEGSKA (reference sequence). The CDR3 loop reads CSARDTAGTGYNEQFF. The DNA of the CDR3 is TGCAGTGCTAGAGATACTGCCGGGACAGGCTACAATGAGCAGTTCTTC.

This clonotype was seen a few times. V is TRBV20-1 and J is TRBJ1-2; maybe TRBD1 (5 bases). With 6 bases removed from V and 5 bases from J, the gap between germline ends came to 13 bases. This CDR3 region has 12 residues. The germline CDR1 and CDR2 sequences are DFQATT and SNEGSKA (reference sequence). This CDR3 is CSATGTRYGYTF. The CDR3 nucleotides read TGCAGTGCGACCGGGACGCGGTATGGCTACACCTTC.

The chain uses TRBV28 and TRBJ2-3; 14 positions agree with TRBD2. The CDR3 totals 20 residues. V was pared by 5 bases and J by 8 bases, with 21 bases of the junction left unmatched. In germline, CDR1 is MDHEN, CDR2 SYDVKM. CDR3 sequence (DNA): TGTGCCAGCAGTACTAGACTAGCGGGGGGGCCTCGAGGAGCTGAAGGTACGCAGTATTTT. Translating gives CASSTRLAGGPRGAEGTQYF.

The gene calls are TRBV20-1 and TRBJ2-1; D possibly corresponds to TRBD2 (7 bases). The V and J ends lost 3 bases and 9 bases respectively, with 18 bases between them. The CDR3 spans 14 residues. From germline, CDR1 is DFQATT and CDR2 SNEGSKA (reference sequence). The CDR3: CSARRRGPSTEQFF. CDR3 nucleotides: TGCAGTGCTAGGCGGCGGGGGCCTTCGACTGAGCAGTTCTTC.

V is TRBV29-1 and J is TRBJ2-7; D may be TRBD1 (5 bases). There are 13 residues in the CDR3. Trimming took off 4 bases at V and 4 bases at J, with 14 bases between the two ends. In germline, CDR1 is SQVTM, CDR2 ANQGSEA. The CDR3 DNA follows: TGCAGCGTTGTTACCCCGGACATTTACGAGCAGTACTTC. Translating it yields CSVVTPDIYEQYF.

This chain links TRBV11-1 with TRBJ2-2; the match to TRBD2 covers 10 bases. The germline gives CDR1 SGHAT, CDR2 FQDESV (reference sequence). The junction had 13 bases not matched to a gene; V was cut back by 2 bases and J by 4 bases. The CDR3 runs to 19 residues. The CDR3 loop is CASSLLAGGGWTGTGELFF. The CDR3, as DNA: TGTGCCAGCAGCTTATTAGCGGGAGGAGGATGGACGGGCACCGGGGAGCTGTTTTTT.

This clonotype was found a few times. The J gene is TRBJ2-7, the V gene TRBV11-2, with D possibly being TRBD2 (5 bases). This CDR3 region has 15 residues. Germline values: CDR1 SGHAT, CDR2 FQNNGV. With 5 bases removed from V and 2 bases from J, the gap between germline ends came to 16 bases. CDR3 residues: CASSPIFSVTYEQYF. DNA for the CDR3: TGTGCCAGCAGCCCAATTTTTAGCGTCACCTACGAGCAGTACTTC.

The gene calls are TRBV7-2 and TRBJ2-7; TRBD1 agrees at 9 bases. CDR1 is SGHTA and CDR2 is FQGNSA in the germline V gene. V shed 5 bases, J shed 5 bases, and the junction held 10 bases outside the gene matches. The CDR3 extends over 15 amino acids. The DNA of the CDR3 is TGTGCCAGCAGCCCGAAGGACAGGGGTAACCACGAGCAGTACTTC. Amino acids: CASSPKDRGNHEQYF.

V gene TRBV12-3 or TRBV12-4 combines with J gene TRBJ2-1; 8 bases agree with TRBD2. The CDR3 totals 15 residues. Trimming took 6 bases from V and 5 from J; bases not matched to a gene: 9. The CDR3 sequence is CASSPRERGNNEQFF. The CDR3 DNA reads TGTGCCAGCAGCCCTCGGGAGCGGGGGAACAATGAGCAGTTCTTC.

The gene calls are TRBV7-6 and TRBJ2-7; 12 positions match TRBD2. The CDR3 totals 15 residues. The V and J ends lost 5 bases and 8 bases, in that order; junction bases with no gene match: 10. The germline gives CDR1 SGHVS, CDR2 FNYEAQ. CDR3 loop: CASSPSTSGSYQQYF. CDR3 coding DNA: TGTGCCAGCAGCCCATCGACTAGCGGGAGTTACCAGCAGTACTTC. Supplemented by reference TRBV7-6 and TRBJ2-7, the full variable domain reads GAGVSQSPRYKVTKRGQDVALRCDPISGHVSLYWYRQALGQGPEFLTYFNYEAQQDKSGLPNDRFSAERPEGSISTLTIQRTEQRDSAMYRCASSPSTSGSYQQYFGPGTRLTVT.

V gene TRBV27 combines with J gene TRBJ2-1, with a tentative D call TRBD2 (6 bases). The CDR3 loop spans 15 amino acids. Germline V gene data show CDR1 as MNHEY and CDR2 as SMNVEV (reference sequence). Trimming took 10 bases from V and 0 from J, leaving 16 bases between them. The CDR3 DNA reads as TGTGCCACCAGGAGGGCCCTGAGCTCCTACAATGAGCAGTTCTTC. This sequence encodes CATRRALSSYNEQFF.